The entry below gives a single T cell receptor beta chain sequence along with its context. This entry comes from a study of blood T cell repertoires in COVID-19. Across the whole study: Acute and convalescent COVID-19 specimens originated in the United States, Italy and Spain. Sample material is recorded as cDNA or gDNA derived from T cells, B-cell-depleted T cells, or PBMCs.

V was trimmed by 2 bases and J by 4 bases, leaving 14 bases between them. The CDR3 has 15 residues. Germline V CDR1 and CDR2: SEHNR, FQNEAQ (reference sequence). Residents of about two dozen US areas, aged about 18 to 89 years, made up the participants. In the original analysis: The assay estimated nucleated cells by amplifying reference gene primers. The table came from immunoSEQ multiplex PCR; TCRdb's copy has only in-frame clones and leaves some out. The DNA was the basis for D and trimming; V, J and clone size are from that table. This table has some 250,000 clones, about 86% appearing once. This clonotype was obtained from a middle-aged woman with acute COVID-19. Sequenced sample: PBMCs or T cells enriched from blood (not recorded which). The rearrangement links TRBV7-9 to TRBJ2-5; tentative D call: TRBD2 (5 bases). The CDR3 reads CASSLSSGSGETQYF. The CDR3 DNA sequence: TGTGCCAGCAGCTTATCTTCGGGAAGCGGAGAGACCCAGTACTTC.